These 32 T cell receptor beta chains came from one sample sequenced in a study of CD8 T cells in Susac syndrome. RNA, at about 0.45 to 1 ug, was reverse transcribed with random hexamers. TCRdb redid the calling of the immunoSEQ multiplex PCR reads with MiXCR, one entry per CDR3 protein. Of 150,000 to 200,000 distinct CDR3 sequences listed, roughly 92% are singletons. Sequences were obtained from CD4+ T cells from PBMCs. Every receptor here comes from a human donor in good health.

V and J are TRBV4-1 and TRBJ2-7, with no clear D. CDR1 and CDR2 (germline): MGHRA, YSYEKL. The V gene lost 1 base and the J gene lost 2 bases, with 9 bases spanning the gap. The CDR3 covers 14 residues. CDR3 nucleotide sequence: TGCGCCAGCAGCCAAGCCTTGCCCCCCTACGAGCAGTACTTC. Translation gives CASSQALPPYEQYF.

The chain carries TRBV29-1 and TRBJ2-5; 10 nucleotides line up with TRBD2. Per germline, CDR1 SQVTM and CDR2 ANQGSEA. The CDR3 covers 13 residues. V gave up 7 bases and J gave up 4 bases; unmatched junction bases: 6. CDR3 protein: CSGLGLASETQYF. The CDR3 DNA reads TGCAGCGGCCTGGGACTAGCGTCAGAGACCCAGTACTTC.

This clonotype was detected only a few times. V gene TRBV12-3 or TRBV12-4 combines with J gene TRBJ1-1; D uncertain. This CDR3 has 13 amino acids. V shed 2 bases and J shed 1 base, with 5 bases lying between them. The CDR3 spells CASSLSENTEAFF. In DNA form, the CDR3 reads TGTGCCAGCAGTTTATCGGAGAACACTGAAGCTTTCTTT.

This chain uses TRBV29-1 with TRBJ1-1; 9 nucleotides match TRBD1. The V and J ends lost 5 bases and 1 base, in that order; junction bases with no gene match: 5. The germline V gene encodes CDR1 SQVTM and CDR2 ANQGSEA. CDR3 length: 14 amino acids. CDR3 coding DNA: TGCAGCGTTATGCAGACAGGGGGGAACACTGAAGCTTTCTTT. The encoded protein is CSVMQTGGNTEAFF.

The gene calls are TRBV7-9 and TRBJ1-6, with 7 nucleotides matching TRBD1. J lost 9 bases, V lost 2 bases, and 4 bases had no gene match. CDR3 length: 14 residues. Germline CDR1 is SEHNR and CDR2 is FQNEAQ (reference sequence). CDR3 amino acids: CASSLKGGGSPLHF. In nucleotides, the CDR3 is TGTGCCAGCAGCTTAAAAGGGGGCGGTTCACCCCTCCACTTT.

The CDR3 spells CASSKGQRVGNIQYF. The CDR3 DNA reads as TGTGCCAGCAGTAAGGGACAGCGAGTTGGAAACATTCAGTACTTC. The chain has TRBV12-3 or TRBV12-4 and TRBJ2-4; 7 bases line up with TRBD1. There are 15 residues in the CDR3. Germline trimming cut 5 bases from V and 6 bases from J; bases unmatched to any gene: 10.

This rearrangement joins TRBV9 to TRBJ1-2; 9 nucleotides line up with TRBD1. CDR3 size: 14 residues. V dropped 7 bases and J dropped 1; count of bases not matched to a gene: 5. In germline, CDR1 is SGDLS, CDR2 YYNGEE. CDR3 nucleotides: TGTGCCAGCGGCAGGGGACAGGGTAACTATGGCTACACCTTC. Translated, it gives CASGRGQGNYGYTF. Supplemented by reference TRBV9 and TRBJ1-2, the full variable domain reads DSGVTQTPKHLITATGQRVTLRCSPRSGDLSVYWYQQSLDQGLQFLIQYYNGEERAKGNILERFSAQQFPDLHSELNLSSLELGDSALYFCASGRGQGNYGYTFGSGTRLTVV.

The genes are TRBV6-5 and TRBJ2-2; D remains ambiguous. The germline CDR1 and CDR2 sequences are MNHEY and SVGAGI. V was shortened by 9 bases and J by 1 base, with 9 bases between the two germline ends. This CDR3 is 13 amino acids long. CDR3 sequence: CASLDGNTGELFF. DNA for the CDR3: TGTGCCAGTTTGGACGGGAACACCGGGGAGCTGTTTTTT.

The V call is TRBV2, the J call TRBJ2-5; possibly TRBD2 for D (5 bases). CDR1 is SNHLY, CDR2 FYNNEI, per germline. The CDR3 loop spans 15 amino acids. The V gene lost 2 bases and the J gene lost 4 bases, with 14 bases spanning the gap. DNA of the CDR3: TGTGCCAGCAGTGAAAATAGCGTAGTGGGAGAGACCCAGTACTTC. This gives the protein CASSENSVVGETQYF.

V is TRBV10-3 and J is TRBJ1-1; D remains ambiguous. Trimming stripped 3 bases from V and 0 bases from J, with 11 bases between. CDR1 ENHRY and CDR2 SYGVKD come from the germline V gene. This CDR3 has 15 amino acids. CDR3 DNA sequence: TGTGCCATCAGTGACCCTTCGCGGGTGAACACTGAAGCTTTCTTT. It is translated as CAISDPSRVNTEAFF.

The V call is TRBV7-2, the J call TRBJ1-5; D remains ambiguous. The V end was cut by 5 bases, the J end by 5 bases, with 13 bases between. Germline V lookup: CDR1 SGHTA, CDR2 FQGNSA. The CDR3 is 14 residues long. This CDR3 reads CASSRLGEDQPQHF. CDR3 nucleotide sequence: TGTGCCAGCAGCCGCCTTGGGGAAGATCAGCCCCAGCATTTT.

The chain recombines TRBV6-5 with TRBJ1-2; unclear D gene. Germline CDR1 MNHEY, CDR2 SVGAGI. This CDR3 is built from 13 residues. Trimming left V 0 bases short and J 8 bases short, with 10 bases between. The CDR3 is CASSYSWPIGYTF. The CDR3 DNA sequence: TGTGCCAGCAGTTACTCGTGGCCCATCGGCTACACCTTC.

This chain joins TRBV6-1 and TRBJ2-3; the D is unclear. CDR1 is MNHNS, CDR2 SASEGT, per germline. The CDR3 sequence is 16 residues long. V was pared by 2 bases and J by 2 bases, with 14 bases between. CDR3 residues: CASSENSIAPTDTQYF. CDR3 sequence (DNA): TGTGCCAGCAGTGAAAACAGCATCGCACCCACAGATACGCAGTATTTT.

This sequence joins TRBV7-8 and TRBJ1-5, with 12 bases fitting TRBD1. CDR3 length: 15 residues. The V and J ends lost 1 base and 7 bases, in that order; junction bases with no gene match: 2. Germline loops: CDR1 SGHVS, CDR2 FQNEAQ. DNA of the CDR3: TGTGCCAGCAGCTTAGGGGGACAGGGGGCGCAGCCCCAGCATTTT. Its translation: CASSLGGQGAQPQHF.

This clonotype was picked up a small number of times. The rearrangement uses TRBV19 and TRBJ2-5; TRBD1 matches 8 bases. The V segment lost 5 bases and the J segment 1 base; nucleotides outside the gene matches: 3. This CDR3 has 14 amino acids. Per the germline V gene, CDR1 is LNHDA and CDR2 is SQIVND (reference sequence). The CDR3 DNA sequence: TGTGCCAGTAGTCAGGGACAGGCCCAAGAGACCCAGTACTTC. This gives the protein CASSQGQAQETQYF. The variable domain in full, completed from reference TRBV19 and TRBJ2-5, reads DGGITQSPKYLFRKEGQNVTLSCEQNLNHDAMYWYRQDPGQGLRLIYYSQIVNDFQKGDIAEGYSVSREKKESFPLTVTSAQKNPTAFYLCASSQGQAQETQYFGPGTRLLVL.

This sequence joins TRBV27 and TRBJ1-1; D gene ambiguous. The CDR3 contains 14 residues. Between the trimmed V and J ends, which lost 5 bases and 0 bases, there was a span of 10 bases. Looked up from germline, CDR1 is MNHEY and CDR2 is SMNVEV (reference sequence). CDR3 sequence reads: CASSRPYMNTEAFF. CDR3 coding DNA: TGTGCCAGCAGTCGGCCTTATATGAACACTGAAGCTTTCTTT.

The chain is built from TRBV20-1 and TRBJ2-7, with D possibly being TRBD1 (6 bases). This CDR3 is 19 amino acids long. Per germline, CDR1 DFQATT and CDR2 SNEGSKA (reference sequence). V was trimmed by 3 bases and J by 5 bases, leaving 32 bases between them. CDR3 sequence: CSASGQGPPKSLLGHEQYF. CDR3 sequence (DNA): TGCAGTGCTAGCGGCCAGGGGCCGCCCAAATCCCTCCTAGGTCACGAGCAGTACTTC.

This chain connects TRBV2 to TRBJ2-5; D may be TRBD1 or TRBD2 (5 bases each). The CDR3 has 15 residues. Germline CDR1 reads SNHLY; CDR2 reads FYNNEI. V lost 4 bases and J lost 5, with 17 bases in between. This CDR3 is CASSGRGQGWETQYF. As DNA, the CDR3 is TGTGCCAGCAGTGGTAGAGGGCAGGGCTGGGAGACCCAGTACTTC.

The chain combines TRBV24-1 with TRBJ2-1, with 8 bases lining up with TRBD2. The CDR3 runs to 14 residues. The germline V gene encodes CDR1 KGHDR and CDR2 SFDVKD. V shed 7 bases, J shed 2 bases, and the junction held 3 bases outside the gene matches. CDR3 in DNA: TGTGCCACCAGGCGGGGGGACCCCTACAATGAGCAGTTCTTC. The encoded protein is CATRRGDPYNEQFF.

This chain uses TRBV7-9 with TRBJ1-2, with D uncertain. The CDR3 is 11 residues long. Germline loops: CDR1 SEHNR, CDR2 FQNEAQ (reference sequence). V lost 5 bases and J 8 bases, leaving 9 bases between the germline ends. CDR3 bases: TGTGCCAGCAGCCCGCGGCTCGGCTACACCTTC. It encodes CASSPRLGYTF.

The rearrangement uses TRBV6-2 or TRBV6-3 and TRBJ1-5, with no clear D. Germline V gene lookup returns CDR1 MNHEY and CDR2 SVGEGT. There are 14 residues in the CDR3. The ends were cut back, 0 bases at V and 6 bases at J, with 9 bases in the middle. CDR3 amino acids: CASSYSGKGQPQHF. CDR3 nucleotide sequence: TGTGCCAGCAGTTACTCTGGGAAAGGTCAGCCCCAGCATTTT.

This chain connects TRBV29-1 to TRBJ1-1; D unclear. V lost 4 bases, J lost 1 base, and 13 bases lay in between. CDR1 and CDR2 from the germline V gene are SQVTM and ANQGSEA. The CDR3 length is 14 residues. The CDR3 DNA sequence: TGCAGCGTTGCTTACGCCGGACGGAACACTGAAGCTTTCTTT. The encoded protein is CSVAYAGRNTEAFF.

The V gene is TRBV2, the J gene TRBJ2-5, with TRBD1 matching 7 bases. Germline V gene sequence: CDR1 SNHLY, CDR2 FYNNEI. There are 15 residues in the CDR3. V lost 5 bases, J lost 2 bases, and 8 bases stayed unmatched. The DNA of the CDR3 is TGTGCCAGCAGTTACCGGGACAGACCGCAAGAGACCCAGTACTTC. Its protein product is CASSYRDRPQETQYF.

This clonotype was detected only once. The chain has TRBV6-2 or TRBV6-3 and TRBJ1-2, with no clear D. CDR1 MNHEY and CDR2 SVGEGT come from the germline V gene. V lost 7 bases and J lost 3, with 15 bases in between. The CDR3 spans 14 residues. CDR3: CASTPPGRDYGYTF. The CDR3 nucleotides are TGTGCCAGCACCCCCCCCGGGAGGGACTATGGCTACACCTTC.

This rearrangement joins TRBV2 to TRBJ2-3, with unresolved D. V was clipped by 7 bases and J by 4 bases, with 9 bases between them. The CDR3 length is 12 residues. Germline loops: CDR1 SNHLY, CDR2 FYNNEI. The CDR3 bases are TGTGCCAGCACTCCTATGGCAGATACGCAGTATTTT. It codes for CASTPMADTQYF.

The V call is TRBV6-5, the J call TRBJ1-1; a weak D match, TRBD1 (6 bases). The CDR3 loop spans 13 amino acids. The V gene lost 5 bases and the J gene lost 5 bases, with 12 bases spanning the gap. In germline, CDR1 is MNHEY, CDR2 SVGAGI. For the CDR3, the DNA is TGTGCCAGCAGTGAGTGGGGGGCGACTGAAGCTTTCTTT. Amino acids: CASSEWGATEAFF.

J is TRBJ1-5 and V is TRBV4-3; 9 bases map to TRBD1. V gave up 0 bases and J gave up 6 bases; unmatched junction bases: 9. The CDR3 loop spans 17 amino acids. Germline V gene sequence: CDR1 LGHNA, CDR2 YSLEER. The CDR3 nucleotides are TGCGCCAGCAGCCAAGACCCCTACAGGGGGCGAAGTCAGCCCCAGCATTTT. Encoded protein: CASSQDPYRGRSQPQHF.

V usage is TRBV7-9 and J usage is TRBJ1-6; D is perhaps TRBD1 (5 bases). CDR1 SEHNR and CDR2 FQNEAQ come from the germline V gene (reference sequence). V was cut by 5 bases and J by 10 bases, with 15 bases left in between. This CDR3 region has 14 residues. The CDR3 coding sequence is TGTGCCAGCAGCCAAGAAGACTGGGGGTCACCCCTCCACTTT. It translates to CASSQEDWGSPLHF.

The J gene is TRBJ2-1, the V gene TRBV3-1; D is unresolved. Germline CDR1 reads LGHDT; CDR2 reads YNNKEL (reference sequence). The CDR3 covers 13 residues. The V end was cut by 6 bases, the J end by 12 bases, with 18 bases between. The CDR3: CASRTTGSTAQFF. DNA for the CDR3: TGTGCCAGCAGAACGACCGGGTCCACGGCGCAGTTCTTC.

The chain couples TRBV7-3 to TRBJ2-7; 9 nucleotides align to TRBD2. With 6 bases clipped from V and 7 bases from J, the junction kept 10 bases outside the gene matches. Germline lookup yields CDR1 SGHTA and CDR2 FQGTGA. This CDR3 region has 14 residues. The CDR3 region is CASSKAGGGQEQYF. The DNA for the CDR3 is TGTGCCAGCAGTAAAGCGGGGGGCGGACAGGAGCAGTACTTC. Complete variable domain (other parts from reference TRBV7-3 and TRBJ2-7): GAGVSQTPSNKVTEKGKYVELRCDPISGHTALYWYRQSLGQGPEFLIYFQGTGAADDSGLPNDRFFAVRPEGSVSTLKIQRTERGDSAVYLCASSKAGGGQEQYFGPGTRLTVT.

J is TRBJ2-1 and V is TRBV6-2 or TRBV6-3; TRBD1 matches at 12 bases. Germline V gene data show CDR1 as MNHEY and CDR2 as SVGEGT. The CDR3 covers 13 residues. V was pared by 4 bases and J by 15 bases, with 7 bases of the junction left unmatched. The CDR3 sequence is CASSSGTGGNAFF. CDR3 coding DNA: TGTGCCAGCAGTTCCGGGACAGGGGGCAATGCGTTCTTC.

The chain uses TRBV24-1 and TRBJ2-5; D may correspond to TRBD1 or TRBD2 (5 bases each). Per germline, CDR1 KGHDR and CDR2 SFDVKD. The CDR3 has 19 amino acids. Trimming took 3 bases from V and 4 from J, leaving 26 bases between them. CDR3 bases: TGTGCCACCAGTGATGGTCCCCTGTCGGGGACGCGAGCTTCAGAGACCCAGTACTTC. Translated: CATSDGPLSGTRASETQYF.